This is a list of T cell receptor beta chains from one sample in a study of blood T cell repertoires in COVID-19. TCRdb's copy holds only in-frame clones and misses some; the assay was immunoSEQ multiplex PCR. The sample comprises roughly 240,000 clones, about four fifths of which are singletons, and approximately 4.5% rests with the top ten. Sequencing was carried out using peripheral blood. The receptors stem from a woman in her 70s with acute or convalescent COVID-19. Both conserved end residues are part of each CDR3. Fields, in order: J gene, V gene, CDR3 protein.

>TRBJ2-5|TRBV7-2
CASSSNRGREETQYF
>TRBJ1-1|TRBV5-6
CASSLARGNTEAFF
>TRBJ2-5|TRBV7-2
CASSLGTGETQYF
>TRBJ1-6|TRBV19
CASSPGGTYNSPLHF
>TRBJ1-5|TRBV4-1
CASSQAIGQGPYSNQPQHF
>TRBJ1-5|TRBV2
CASSVEGLNQPQHF
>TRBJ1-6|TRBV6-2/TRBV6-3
CASSRPIQDSPLHF
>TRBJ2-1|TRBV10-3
CAISGQGAYNEQFF
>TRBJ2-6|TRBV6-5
CASRGGGVHVLTF
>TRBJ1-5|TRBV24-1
CATSSTGGMGSNQPQHF
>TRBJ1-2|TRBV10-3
CAISEQVNGYTF
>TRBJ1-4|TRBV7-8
CASSLGSPNEKLFF
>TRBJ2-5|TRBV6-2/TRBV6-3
CASSSGLAGETQYF
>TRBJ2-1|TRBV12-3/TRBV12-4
CASSLLQGNEQFF
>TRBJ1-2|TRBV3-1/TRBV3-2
CASSQVLLGQRFEGYTF
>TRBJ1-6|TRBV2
CASSEDGHSGSYNSPLHF
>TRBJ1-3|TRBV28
CASSSRSSGGNTIYF
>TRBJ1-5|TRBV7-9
CASSLGQGNQPQHF
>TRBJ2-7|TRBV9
CASSAGQGPLYEQYF
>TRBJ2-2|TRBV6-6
CASSLKGAANTGELFF
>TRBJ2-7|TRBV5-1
CASAEERFNYEQYF
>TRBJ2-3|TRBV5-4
CASSLGQWGTDTQYF
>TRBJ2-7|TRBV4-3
CASSRSLAGGTEQYF